Many counts were recorded for the clone carrying this T cell receptor beta chain. Its antigen is unknown. The data stem from a study of tumor-infiltrating lymphocytes in primary liver carcinoma. Across the whole study: Between about 4 and 11 cm across, the tumors were all of stage T1-T3 N0M0.

Using a constant-region primer together with ProtoScript II reverse transcriptase, TCR beta cDNA was made from around 500 ng of total RNA. Each TCR beta library was derived from three nested multiplex PCR rounds that employed slightly modified ARM-PCR. With TRBV1-TRBV30 forward primers and a C-beta reverse primer, the first two PCR rounds were run for around 11 cycles each. Via MiXCR, TCRdb re-called the multiplex PCR reads, giving one row per CDR3 protein. The sample gives roughly 120,000 distinct CDR3 sequences, under 65% of which show up once; 8.4% is in the top ten. V lost 6 bases, J lost 6 bases, and 6 bases stayed unmatched. The CDR3 contains 13 residues. CDR1 is MNHEY and CDR2 is SVGAGI in the germline V gene. Notes on the study in general: Only around 8-25% of top clones occurred in all five tumor regions. A significantly higher top-250-clone fraction was found in tumors than in blood (p = 0.039).

Co-extraction of RNA and DNA was performed on about 20-32 mg of unsorted bulk tissue. Patients were treatment-naive with chronic HBV infection. The TCR comes from an older woman with primary liver carcinoma and hepatitis B virus infection. Sequencing was carried out using liver tumor tissue from sampling region 3. Subset given: tumor region T3, left-lateral pole. The gene calls are TRBV6-5 and TRBJ2-5; 8 bases agree with TRBD1. In nucleotides, the CDR3 is TGTGCCAGCAGCCCCCGACAGGGGAAGACCCAGTACTTC. Translating gives CASSPRQGKTQYF.